The rows below give T cell receptor beta chains drawn from one sample of a study of shared clonotypes between healthy human individuals. Profiling relied on immunoSEQ multiplex PCR, and the TCRdb table lists in-frame clones only, not all of them. The sample holds 1.6 million or so clones, approximately 98.5% seen once. Sequenced material: naive CD4+ T cells sorted from blood. Receptors originate from a man aged 30 to 39 in good health. Both conserved end residues are part of each CDR3. The D gene is left open where the match is weak. The size of a clone is reported for some rows only, either as once, few or many, or as a class for expanded clones.

V gene	CDR3 length	D gene	J gene	clone size	CDR3 DNA	CDR3 protein
TRBV18	15	.	TRBJ1-1	.	TGTGCCAGCTCACCACAACAGGGAGCGAACACTGAAGCTTTCTTT	CASSPQQGANTEAFF
TRBV7-3	13	.	TRBJ1-1	.	TGTGCCAGCAGCCCCTTGATGAACACTGAAGCTTTCTTT	CASSPLMNTEAFF
TRBV28	14	TRBD1	TRBJ1-2	.	TGTGCCAGCAGTTTAGGACAGGGGGCGGGCGGCTACACCTTC	CASSLGQGAGGYTF
TRBV18	13	.	TRBJ2-2	.	TGTGCCAGCTCACCCAAGGTCACCGGGGAGCTGTTTTTT	CASSPKVTGELFF
TRBV4-1	15	.	TRBJ1-3	.	TGCGCCAGCAGCCAAGATCGTCTCTCTGGAAACACCATATATTTT	CASSQDRLSGNTIYF
TRBV27	16	.	TRBJ1-5	.	TGTGCCAGCAGTCCCCCGTTTGCGGGGTGGGATCAGCCCCAGCATTTT	CASSPPFAGWDQPQHF
TRBV6-1	11	.	TRBJ2-2	.	TGTGCCAGCAGTAGAGCCGGGGAGCTGTTTTTT	CASSRAGELFF
TRBV7-8	14	.	TRBJ2-7	.	TGTGCCAGCAGCTTAGGACAGATACTCTACGAGCAGTACTTC	CASSLGQILYEQYF
TRBV9	14	TRBD1	TRBJ2-1	.	TGTGCCAGCAGCGTTTTGTCAGGGGGCAATGAGCAGTTCTTC	CASSVLSGGNEQFF
TRBV11-2	14	.	TRBJ1-1	.	TGTGCCAGCAGCTTAGATTATAGGGGGACTGAAGCTTTCTTT	CASSLDYRGTEAFF
TRBV13	14	.	TRBJ2-5	.	TGTGCCAGCAGCTTTACGGGGGACCAAGAGACCCAGTACTTC	CASSFTGDQETQYF
TRBV19	15	.	TRBJ2-2	.	TGTGCCAGTATAAGACTAGGAAGTAACACCGGGGAGCTGTTTTTT	CASIRLGSNTGELFF
TRBV5-6	16	.	TRBJ2-6	.	TGTGCCAGCAGCTTCCCGTACCGTTCGGGGGCCAACGTCCTGACTTTC	CASSFPYRSGANVLTF
TRBV19	13	.	TRBJ2-7	.	TGTGCCAGTAACACAAGGGGCCCCTACGAGCAGTACTTC	CASNTRGPYEQYF
TRBV5-1	17	.	TRBJ2-3	.	TGCGCCAGCAGCACCGCCTCTCTGACAGCCCGCACAGATACGCAGTATTTT	CASSTASLTARTDTQYF
TRBV11-2	13	.	TRBJ2-1	.	TGTGCCAGCAGCCTAGGGATTTACAATGAGCAGTTCTTC	CASSLGIYNEQFF
TRBV5-1	14	.	TRBJ2-7	.	TGCGCCAGCAGCTTCGGCCTGGGGCGGTACGAGCAGTACTTC	CASSFGLGRYEQYF
TRBV16	12	.	TRBJ1-2	.	TGTGCCAGCAGCCAATCAGGGCAGCTTTTCGCCTTC	CASSQSGQLFAF
TRBV19	15	TRBD2	TRBJ2-7	.	TGTGCCAGTAGTCTGGGGAGGGACTCCTGGAACGAGCAGTACTTC	CASSLGRDSWNEQYF
TRBV4-3	13	.	TRBJ2-1	once	TGCGCCAGCAGCCCTCACCTCGGAGGGGAGCAGTTCTTC	CASSPHLGGEQFF
TRBV4-2	17	.	TRBJ1-5	once	TGTGCCAGCAGCCAAGCCCCAACAGGGTTTAGCAATCAGCCCCAGCATTTT	CASSQAPTGFSNQPQHF
TRBV27	15	.	TRBJ2-7	.	TGTGCCAGCAATCCCACACCAACAATCGCCTACGAGCAGTACTTC	CASNPTPTIAYEQYF
TRBV6-4	12	.	TRBJ1-4	.	TGTGCCAGCGTTGGGTCGGAGGAAAAACTGTTTTTT	CASVGSEEKLFF
TRBV6-5	12	.	TRBJ1-1	once	TGTGCCAGCAGCGGACAATTCACTGAAGCTTTCTTT	CASSGQFTEAFF